These 9 T cell receptor beta chains originate from one sample sequenced in a study of CD8 T cells in ankylosing spondylitis. TCRdb used MiXCR to reprocess the 5' RACE reads, holding one entry per CDR3 protein. The repertoire holds 200,000 or so distinct CDR3 sequences, with about 20% as singletons. The sequenced sample was blood, either unsorted or a sorted T cell fraction (not recorded which). These receptors were taken from a male donor under 30 with ankylosing spondylitis or in good health (not recorded which).

The CDR3 loop is CASSRTGGRHEAFF. CDR3 DNA: TGTGCCAGCAGCCGAACAGGGGGTAGACATGAAGCTTTCTTT. This rearrangement joins TRBV6-5 to TRBJ1-1, with TRBD1 matching over 8 bases. Germline-derived CDR1 and CDR2 are MNHEY and SVGAGI. The trim removed 6 bases at V and 7 bases at J, leaving 10 bases unmatched. The CDR3 runs 14 residues.

Ten or more counts support this clonotype. The chain has TRBV15 and TRBJ2-5, with D unresolved. Trimming removed 0 bases at V and 3 bases at J, with 2 bases between. The germline CDR1 and CDR2 sequences are LNHNV and YYDKDF (reference sequence). The length of the CDR3 is 12 residues. The CDR3 is CATSREEETQYF. The CDR3, as DNA: TGTGCCACCAGCAGAGAGGAAGAGACCCAGTACTTC.

The V gene is TRBV5-4, the J gene TRBJ2-2; TRBD1 is a possible D gene (6 bases). Germline CDR1 reads SGHNT; CDR2 reads YYREEE (reference sequence). The CDR3 has 17 residues. V was clipped by 3 bases and J by 0 bases, with 15 bases between them. The CDR3: CASSSKEDRSNTGELFF. The CDR3 DNA follows: TGTGCCAGCAGCTCAAAGGAGGACAGATCGAACACCGGGGAGCTGTTTTTT.

This clonotype came up many times. The V gene is TRBV11-2, the J gene TRBJ2-7; D gene uncertain. CDR3 length: 13 residues. Trimming pared 3 bases from V and 6 bases from J, leaving 12 bases between. Germline V CDR1 and CDR2: SGHAT, FQNNGV. CDR3 sequence: CASSFRSSFEQYF. In DNA, the CDR3 is TGTGCCAGCAGCTTTCGGTCATCTTTCGAGCAGTACTTC.

In nucleotides, the CDR3 is TGTGCCAGCAGTCCTAGCGGGACTGAGCAGTTCTTC. Translating it yields CASSPSGTEQFF. This chain joins TRBV6-5 and TRBJ2-1; 9 bases agree with TRBD2. Trimming took 5 bases from V and 9 from J; bases not matched to a gene: 2. The CDR3 is 12 amino acids. Germline CDR1 is MNHEY and CDR2 is SVGAGI.

This clonotype was counted ten times or more. The chain couples TRBV12-3 or TRBV12-4 to TRBJ2-1; no clear D. V gave up 5 bases and J gave up 4 bases, with 15 bases separating them. The CDR3 extends over 15 amino acids. CDR3: CASSPPPNRYNEQFF. In DNA, the CDR3 is TGTGCCAGCAGTCCTCCCCCCAACCGGTACAATGAGCAGTTCTTC.

This clonotype was counted ten times or more. The V gene is TRBV18, the J gene TRBJ2-7; TRBD1 matches 9 bases. Germline V lookup: CDR1 KGHSH, CDR2 LQKENI. This CDR3 is 14 amino acids long. J lost 4 bases, V lost 4 bases, and 5 bases had no gene match. The CDR3 sequence: CASSQGQGWYEQYF. CDR3 sequence (DNA): TGTGCCAGCTCACAGGGACAGGGATGGTACGAGCAGTACTTC.

This clonotype was seen repeatedly, ten times or more. The chain recombines TRBV5-1 with TRBJ2-5; perhaps TRBD2 as D (6 bases). CDR1 SGHRS and CDR2 YFSETQ come from the germline V gene. V was shortened by 4 bases and J by 5 bases, with 15 bases between the two germline ends. This CDR3 comprises 14 residues. The CDR3 spells CASSAGTSGETQYF. The CDR3 DNA sequence: TGCGCCAGCAGCGCAGGGACTTCGGGGGAGACCCAGTACTTC.

This clonotype was observed at least ten times. V is TRBV20-1 and J is TRBJ1-1; D gene uncertain. CDR3 length: 12 amino acids. Trimming shortened V by 2 bases and J by 1 base, and 5 bases separated the two germline ends. Germline V gene lookup returns CDR1 DFQATT and CDR2 SNEGSKA (reference sequence). CDR3 nucleotides: TGCAGTGCTAGACTTCCGAACACTGAAGCTTTCTTT. Its protein product is CSARLPNTEAFF.